This T cell receptor (beta chain) is drawn from a study of shared clonotypes between healthy human individuals. General study points: An anticipated effect of sequencing depth on clonotype sharing among donors was recognized. Memory subsets had estimated richness that was generally smaller than that of naive subsets.

Sequencing used immunoSEQ multiplex PCR; TCRdb keeps in-frame clones, though not all of them. The table has millions of clones, approximately 94% seen once. Looked up from germline, CDR1 is MGHRA and CDR2 is YSYEKL. CDR3 length: 15 amino acids. V was shortened by 5 bases and J by 3 bases, with 17 bases between the two germline ends. Note on this clone: The antigen remains unidentified.

The CD4+ fraction was divided into a CD45RA+ naive subset and a CD45RA-negative memory subset. This clonotype was obtained from a man younger than 30 in good health. Sequenced material: naive CD4+ T cells sorted from blood. Subset defined: CD45RA+ positively selected. This rearrangement joins TRBV4-1 to TRBJ2-7, with D possibly being TRBD2 (6 bases). CDR3 coding DNA: TGCGCCAGCAGCAAAACACCGGGACTCAGCTACGAGCAGTACTTC. This sequence encodes CASSKTPGLSYEQYF.